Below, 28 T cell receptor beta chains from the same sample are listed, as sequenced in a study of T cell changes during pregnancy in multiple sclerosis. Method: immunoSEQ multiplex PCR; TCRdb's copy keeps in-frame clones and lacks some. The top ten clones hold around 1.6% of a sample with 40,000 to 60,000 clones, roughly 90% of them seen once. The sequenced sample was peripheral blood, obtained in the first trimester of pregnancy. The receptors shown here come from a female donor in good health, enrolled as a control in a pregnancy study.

Written as DNA, the CDR3 is TGTGCCAGCAGCTCCGGACAGGGGTACAATCAGCCCCAGCATTTT. It translates to CASSSGQGYNQPQHF. This rearrangement joins TRBV6-5 to TRBJ1-5, with TRBD1 identical over 9 bases. Germline V gene lookup returns CDR1 MNHEY and CDR2 SVGAGI. The CDR3 runs to 15 residues. The V segment lost 6 bases and the J segment 3 bases; nucleotides outside the gene matches: 6.

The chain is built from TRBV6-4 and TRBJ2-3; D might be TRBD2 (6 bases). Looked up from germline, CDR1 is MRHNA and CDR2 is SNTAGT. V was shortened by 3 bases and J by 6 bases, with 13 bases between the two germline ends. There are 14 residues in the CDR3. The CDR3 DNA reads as TGTGCCAGCAGTGAGGGGACTGGTGGGGATACGCAGTATTTT. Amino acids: CASSEGTGGDTQYF.

DNA for the CDR3: TGTGCCAGCAGCTCTAGCGCCTCTAGCACAGATACGCAGTATTTT. This codes for CASSSSASSTDTQYF. The chain uses TRBV5-4 and TRBJ2-3, with D possibly being TRBD2 (6 bases). Germline CDR1 SGHNT, CDR2 YYREEE (reference sequence). The CDR3 covers 15 residues. With 3 bases removed from V and 0 bases from J, the gap between germline ends came to 11 bases. Together with reference TRBV5-4 and TRBJ2-3, the CDR3 gives the full variable domain: ETGVTQSPTHLIKTRGQQVTLRCSSQSGHNTVSWYQQALGQGPQFIFQYYREEENGRGNFPPRFSGLQFPNYSSELNVNALELDDSALYLCASSSSASSTDTQYFGPGTRLTVL.

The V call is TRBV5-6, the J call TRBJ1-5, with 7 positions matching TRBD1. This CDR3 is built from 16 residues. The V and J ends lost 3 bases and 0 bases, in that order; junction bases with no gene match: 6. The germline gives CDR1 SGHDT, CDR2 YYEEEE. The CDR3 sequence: CASSWGQPNSNQPQHF. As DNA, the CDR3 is TGTGCCAGCAGCTGGGGACAGCCCAATAGCAATCAGCCCCAGCATTTT.

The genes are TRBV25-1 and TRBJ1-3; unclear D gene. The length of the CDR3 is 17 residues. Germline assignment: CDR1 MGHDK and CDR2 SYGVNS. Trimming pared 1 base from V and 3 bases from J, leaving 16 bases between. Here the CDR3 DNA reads TGTGCCAGCAGTGAATTTAGGCAGGAGGGTATTGGAAACACCATATATTTT. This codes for CASSEFRQEGIGNTIYF. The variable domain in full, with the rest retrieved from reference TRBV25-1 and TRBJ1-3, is EADIYQTPRYLVIGTGKKITLECSQTMGHDKMYWYQQDPGMELHLIHYSYGVNSTEKGDLSSESTVSRIRTEHFPLTLESARPSHTSQYLCASSEFRQEGIGNTIYFGEGSWLTVV.

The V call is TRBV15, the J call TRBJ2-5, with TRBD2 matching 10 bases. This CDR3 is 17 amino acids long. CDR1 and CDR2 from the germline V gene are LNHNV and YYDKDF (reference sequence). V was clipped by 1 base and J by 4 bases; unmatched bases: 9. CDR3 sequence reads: CATSRAWASGRGETQYF. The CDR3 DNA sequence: TGTGCCACCAGCAGAGCTTGGGCTAGCGGGAGAGGAGAGACCCAGTACTTC.

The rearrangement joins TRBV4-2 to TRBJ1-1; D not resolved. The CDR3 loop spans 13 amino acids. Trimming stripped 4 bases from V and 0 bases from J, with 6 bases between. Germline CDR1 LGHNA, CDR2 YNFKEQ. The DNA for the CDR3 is TGTGCCAGCAGCCCTTATATGAACACTGAAGCTTTCTTT. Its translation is CASSPYMNTEAFF.

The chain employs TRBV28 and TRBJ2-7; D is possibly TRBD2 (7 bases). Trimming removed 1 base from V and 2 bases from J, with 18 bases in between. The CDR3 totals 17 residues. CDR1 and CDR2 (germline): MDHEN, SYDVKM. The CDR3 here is CASSLYPPRGAPYEQYF. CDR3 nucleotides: TGTGCCAGCAGTTTATATCCGCCCCGGGGGGCGCCCTACGAGCAGTACTTC. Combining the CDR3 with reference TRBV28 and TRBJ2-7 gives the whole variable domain DVKVTQSSRYLVKRTGEKVFLECVQDMDHENMFWYRQDPGLGLRLIYFSYDVKMKEKGDIPEGYSVSREKKERFSLILESASTNQTSMYLCASSLYPPRGAPYEQYFGPGTRLTVT.

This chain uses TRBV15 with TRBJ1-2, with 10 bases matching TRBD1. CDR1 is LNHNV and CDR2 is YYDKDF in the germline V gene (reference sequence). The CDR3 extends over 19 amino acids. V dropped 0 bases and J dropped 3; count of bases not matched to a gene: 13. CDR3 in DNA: TGTGCCACCAGCAGAGATTTAGGAGACAGGGGGCGTTTCGACTATGGCTACACCTTC. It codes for CATSRDLGDRGRFDYGYTF.

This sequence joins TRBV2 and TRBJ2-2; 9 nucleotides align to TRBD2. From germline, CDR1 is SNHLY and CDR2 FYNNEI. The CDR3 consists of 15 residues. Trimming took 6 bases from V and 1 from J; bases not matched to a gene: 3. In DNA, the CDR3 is TGTGCCAGCAGCTTAGCGGGAGAGAACACCGGGGAGCTGTTTTTT. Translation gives CASSLAGENTGELFF.

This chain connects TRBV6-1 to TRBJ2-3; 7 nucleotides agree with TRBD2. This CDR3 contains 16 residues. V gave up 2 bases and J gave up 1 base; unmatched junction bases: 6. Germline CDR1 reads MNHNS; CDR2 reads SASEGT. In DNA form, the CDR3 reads TGTGCCAGCAGTGAAATAATGGCGGGGGGCACAGATACGCAGTATTTT. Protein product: CASSEIMAGGTDTQYF.

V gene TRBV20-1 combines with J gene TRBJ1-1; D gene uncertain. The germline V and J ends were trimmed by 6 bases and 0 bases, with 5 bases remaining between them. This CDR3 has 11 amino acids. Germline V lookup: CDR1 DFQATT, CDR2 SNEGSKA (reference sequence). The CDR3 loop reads CSAAVNTEAFF. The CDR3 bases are TGCAGTGCCGCAGTGAACACTGAAGCTTTCTTT.

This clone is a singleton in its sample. The CDR3 DNA reads as TGTGCCAGCAGCTATCTAAGGGAGGGTAACACTGAAGCTTTCTTT. Translated: CASSYLREGNTEAFF. The J gene is TRBJ1-1, the V gene TRBV7-9, with D unresolved. V lost 4 bases and J 2 bases, leaving 14 bases between the germline ends. CDR1 is SEHNR and CDR2 is FQNEAQ in the germline V gene (reference sequence). This CDR3 is built from 15 residues. Together with reference TRBV7-9 and TRBJ1-1, the CDR3 gives the full variable domain: DTGVSQNPRHKITKRGQNVTFRCDPISEHNRLYWYRQTLGQGPEFLTYFQNEAQLEKSRLLSDRFSAERPKGSFSTLEIQRTEQGDSAMYLCASSYLREGNTEAFFGQGTRLTVV.

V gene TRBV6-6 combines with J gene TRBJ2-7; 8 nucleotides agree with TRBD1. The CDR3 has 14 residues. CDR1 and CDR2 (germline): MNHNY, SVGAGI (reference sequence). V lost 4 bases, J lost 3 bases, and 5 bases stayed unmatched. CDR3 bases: TGTGCCAGCAGTTCCGGGACAGGTAACTACGAGCAGTACTTC. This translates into CASSSGTGNYEQYF.

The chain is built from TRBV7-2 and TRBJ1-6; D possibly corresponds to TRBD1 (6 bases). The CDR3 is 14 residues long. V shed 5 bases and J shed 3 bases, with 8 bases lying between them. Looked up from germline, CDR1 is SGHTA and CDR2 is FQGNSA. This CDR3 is CASSNRDYNSPLHF. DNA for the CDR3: TGTGCCAGCAGCAACAGGGACTATAATTCACCCCTCCACTTT. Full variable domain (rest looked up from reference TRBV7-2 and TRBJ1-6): GAGVSQSPSNKVTEKGKDVELRCDPISGHTALYWYRQSLGQGLEFLIYFQGNSAPDKSGLPSDRFSAERTGGSVSTLTIQRTQQEDSAVYLCASSNRDYNSPLHFGNGTRLTVT.

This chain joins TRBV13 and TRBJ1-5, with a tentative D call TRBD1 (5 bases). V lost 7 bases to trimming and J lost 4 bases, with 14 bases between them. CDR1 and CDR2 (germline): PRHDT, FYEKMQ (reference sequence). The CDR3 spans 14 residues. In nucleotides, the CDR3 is TGTGCCAGCAAAATTCGGGGGTATAATCAGCCCCAGCATTTT. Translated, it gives CASKIRGYNQPQHF. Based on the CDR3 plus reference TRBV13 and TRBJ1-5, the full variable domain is AAGVIQSPRHLIKEKRETATLKCYPIPRHDTVYWYQQGPGQDPQFLISFYEKMQSDKGSIPDRFSAQQFSDYHSELNMSSLELGDSALYFCASKIRGYNQPQHFGDGTRLSIL.

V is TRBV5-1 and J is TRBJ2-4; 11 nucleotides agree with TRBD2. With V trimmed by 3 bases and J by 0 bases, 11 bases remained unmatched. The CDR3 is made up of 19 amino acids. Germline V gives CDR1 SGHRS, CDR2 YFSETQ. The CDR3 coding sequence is TGCGCCAGCAGCTCGGGGCTAGCGGGAGGACCAATAGCCAAAAACATTCAGTACTTC. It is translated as CASSSGLAGGPIAKNIQYF.

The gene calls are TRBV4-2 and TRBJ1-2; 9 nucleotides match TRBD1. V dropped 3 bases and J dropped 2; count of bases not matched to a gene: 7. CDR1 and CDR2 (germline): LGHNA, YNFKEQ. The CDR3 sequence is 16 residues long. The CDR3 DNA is TGTGCCAGCAGCCAGGGCGGGACAGGGTTAAACTATGGCTACACCTTC. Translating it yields CASSQGGTGLNYGYTF.

The CDR3 loop reads CAIRGTGDHEQYF. The CDR3 DNA sequence: TGTGCCATCAGAGGGACAGGGGACCACGAGCAGTACTTC. The chain combines TRBV10-3 with TRBJ2-7; TRBD1 aligns across 10 bases. CDR1 and CDR2 from the germline V gene are ENHRY and SYGVKD. This CDR3 spans 13 amino acids. J gave up 5 bases and V 6 bases, and 4 bases lay outside the gene matches.

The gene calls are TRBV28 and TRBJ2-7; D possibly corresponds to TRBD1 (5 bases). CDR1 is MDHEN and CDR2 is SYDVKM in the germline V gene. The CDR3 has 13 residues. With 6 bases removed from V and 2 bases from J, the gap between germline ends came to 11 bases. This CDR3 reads CASRSGQTYEQYF. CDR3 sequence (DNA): TGTGCCAGCAGGAGTGGACAAACCTACGAGCAGTACTTC.

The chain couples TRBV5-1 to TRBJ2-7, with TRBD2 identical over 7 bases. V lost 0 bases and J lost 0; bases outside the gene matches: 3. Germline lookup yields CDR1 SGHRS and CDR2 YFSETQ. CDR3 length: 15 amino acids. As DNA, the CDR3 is TGCGCCAGCAGCTTGGACCCTAGCGGCTCCTACGAGCAGTACTTC. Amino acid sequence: CASSLDPSGSYEQYF.

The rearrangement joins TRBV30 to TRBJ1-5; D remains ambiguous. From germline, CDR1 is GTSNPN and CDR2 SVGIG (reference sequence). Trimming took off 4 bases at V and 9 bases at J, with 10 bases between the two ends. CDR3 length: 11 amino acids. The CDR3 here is CAWNNSPPQHF. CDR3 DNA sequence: TGTGCCTGGAATAACAGCCCGCCCCAGCATTTT.

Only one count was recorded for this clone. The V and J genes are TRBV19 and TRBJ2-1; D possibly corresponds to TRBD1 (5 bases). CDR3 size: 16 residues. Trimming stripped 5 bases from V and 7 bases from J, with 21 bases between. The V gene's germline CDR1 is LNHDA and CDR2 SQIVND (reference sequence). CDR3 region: CASSPRRRRGANEQFF. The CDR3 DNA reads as TGTGCCAGTAGTCCCCGCAGAAGAAGGGGTGCAAATGAGCAGTTCTTC.

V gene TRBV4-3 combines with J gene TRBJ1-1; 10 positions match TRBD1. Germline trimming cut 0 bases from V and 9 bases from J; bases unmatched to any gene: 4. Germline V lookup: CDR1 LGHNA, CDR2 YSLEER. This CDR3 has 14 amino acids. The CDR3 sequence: CASSQDGTGVKAFF. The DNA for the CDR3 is TGCGCCAGCAGCCAAGATGGGACAGGGGTGAAAGCTTTCTTT.

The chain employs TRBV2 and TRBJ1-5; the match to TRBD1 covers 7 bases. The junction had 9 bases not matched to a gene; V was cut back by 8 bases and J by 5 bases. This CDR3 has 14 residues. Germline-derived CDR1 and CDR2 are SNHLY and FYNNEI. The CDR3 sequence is CASATGAFDQPQHF. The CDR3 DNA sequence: TGTGCCAGCGCTACAGGGGCCTTTGATCAGCCCCAGCATTTT.

This CDR3 is CASSQPGGLTTRQYF. CDR3 in DNA: TGCGCCAGCAGCCAACCCGGGGGATTGACTACGAGGCAGTACTTC. The genes are TRBV4-1 and TRBJ2-7; perhaps TRBD2 as D (6 bases). Trimming cost V 2 bases and J 9 bases, with 20 bases left between them. The CDR3 has 15 residues. The germline CDR1 and CDR2 sequences are MGHRA and YSYEKL.

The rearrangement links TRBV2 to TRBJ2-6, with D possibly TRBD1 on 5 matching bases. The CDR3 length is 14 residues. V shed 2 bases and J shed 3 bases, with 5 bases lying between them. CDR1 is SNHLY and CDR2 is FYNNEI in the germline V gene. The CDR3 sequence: CASSEQGGANVLTF. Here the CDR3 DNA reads TGTGCCAGCAGTGAACAGGGTGGGGCCAACGTCCTGACTTTC.

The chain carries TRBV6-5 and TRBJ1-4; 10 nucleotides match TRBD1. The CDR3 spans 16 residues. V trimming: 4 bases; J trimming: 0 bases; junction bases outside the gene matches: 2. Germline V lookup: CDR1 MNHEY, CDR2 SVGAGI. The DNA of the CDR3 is TGTGCCAGCAGTTCTGGACAGGGGGCAACTAATGAAAAACTGTTTTTT. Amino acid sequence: CASSSGQGATNEKLFF.